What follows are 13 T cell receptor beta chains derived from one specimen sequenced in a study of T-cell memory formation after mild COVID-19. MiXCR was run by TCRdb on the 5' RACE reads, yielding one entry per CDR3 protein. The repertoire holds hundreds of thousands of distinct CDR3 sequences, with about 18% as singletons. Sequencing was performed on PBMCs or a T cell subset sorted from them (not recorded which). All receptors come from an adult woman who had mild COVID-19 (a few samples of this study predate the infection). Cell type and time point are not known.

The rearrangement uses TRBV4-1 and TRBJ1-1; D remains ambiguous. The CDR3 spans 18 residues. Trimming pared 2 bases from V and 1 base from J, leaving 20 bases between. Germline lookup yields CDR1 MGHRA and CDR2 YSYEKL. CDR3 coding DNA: TGCGCCAGCAGCCAAAATCCGGAGGTTTTAGGTGAGAACACTGAAGCTTTCTTT. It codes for CASSQNPEVLGENTEAFF.

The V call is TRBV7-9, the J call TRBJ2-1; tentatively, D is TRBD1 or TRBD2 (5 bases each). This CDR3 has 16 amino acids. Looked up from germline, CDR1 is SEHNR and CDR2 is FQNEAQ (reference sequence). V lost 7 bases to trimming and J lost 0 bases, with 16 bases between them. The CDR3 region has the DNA TGTGCCAGCATCGGGATCCCGGGGACCTCCTACAATGAGCAGTTCTTC. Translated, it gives CASIGIPGTSYNEQFF.

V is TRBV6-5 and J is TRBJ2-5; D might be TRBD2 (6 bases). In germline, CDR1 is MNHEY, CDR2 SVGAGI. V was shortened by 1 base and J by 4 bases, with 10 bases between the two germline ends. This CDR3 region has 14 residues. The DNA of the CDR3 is TGTGCCAGCAGTTACTTTGGGGGAGGAGAGACCCAGTACTTC. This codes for CASSYFGGGETQYF.

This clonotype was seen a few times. CDR3 DNA sequence: TGTGCCAGCAGCTCCGGGACGGGACCGCAAGCTAACTATGGCTACACCTTC. The encoded protein is CASSSGTGPQANYGYTF. The chain couples TRBV5-5 to TRBJ1-2, with a weak D call TRBD1 (5 bases). Germline-derived CDR1 and CDR2 are SGHKS and YYEKEE (reference sequence). Trimming left V 3 bases short and J 0 bases short, with 18 bases between. The CDR3 is 17 amino acids.

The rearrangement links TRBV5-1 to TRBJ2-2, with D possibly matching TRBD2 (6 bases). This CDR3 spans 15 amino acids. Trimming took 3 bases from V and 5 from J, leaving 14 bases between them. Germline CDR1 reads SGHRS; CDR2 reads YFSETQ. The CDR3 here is CASSSLGGDTGELFF. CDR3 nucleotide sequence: TGCGCCAGCAGCTCCCTCGGGGGTGATACCGGGGAGCTGTTTTTT.

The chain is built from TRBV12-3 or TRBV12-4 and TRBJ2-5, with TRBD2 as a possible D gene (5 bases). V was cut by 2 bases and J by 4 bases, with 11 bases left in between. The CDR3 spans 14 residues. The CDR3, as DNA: TGTGCCAGCAGTTTACCAGGAGGCCGAGAGACCCAGTACTTC. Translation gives CASSLPGGRETQYF.

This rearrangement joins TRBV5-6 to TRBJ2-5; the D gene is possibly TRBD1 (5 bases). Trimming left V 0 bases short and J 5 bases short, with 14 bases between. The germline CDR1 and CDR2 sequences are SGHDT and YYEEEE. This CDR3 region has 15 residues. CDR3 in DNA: TGTGCCAGCAGCTTGGTAGGGGCAGGGTATGAGACCCAGTACTTC. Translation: CASSLVGAGYETQYF.

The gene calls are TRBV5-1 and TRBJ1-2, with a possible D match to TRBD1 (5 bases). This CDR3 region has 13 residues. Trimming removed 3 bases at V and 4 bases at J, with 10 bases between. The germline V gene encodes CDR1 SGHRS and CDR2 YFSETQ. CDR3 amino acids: CASSSDTFYGYTF. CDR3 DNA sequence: TGCGCCAGCAGCTCGGACACCTTCTATGGCTACACCTTC.

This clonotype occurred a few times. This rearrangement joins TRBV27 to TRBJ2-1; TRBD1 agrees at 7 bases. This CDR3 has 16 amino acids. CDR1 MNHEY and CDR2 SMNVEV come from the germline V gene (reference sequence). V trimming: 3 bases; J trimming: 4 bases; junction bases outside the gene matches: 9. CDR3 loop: CASSLRQGLRYNEQFF. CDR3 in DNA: TGTGCCAGCAGTTTGCGACAGGGTTTGCGGTACAATGAGCAGTTCTTC.

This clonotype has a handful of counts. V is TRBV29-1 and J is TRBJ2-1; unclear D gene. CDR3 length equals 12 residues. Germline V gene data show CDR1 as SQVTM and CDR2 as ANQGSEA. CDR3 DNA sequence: TGCAGTACTCTCTTAGGGATAAATGAGCAGTTCTTC. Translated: CSTLLGINEQFF.

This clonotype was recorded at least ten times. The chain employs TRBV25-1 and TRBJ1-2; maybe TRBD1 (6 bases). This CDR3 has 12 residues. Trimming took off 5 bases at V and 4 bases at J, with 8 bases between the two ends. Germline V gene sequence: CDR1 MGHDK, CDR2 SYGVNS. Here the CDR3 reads CASSKQGYGYTF. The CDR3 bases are TGTGCCAGCAGTAAACAGGGCTATGGCTACACCTTC.

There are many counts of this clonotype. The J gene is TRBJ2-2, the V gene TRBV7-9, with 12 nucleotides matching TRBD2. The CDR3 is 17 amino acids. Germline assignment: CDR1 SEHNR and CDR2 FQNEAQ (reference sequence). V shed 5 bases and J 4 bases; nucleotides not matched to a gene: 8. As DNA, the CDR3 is TGTGCCAGCAGCCAGACTAGCGGGAGTCGGCCCACCGGGGAGCTGTTTTTT. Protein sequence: CASSQTSGSRPTGELFF. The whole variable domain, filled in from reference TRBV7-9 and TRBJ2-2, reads DTGVSQNPRHKITKRGQNVTFRCDPISEHNRLYWYRQTLGQGPEFLTYFQNEAQLEKSRLLSDRFSAERPKGSFSTLEIQRTEQGDSAMYLCASSQTSGSRPTGELFFGEGSRLTVL.

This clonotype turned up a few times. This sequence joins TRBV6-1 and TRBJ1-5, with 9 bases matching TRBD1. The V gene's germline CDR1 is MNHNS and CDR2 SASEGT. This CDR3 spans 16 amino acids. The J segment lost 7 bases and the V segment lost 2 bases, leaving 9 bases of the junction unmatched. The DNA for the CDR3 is TGTGCCAGCAGTGAAAGGTTGGGACAGGGAAAACAGCCCCAGCATTTT. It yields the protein CASSERLGQGKQPQHF.